One sample yielded the 11 T cell receptor beta chains listed below, sequenced in a study of human T cells and chemical hapten exposure. TCRdb fed the RACE reads into MiXCR, producing one record per CDR3 protein. This table holds under 130,000 distinct CDR3 sequences, roughly a third found once. Noted time point: patch test 3, about 24 weeks after DPC sensitization. Treatment reported: therapeutic diphenylcyclopropenone sensitization with weekly scalp DPC. Here the sequenced sample was whole blood, taken in connection with sensitization to the hapten diphenylcyclopropenone (DPC). All receptors come from a man aged 35 to 55 with alopecia areata. Some clones in this sample may be carry-over from other donors' samples.

V usage is TRBV6-1 and J usage is TRBJ1-1, with D possibly matching TRBD1 (5 bases). CDR3 size: 14 residues. V lost 2 bases and J 0 bases, leaving 7 bases between the germline ends. CDR1 is MNHNS, CDR2 SASEGT, per germline. The CDR3 loop reads CASSERGMNTEAFF. DNA for the CDR3: TGTGCCAGCAGTGAAAGGGGTATGAACACTGAAGCTTTCTTT.

The chain recombines TRBV27 with TRBJ1-5; D is perhaps TRBD1 (6 bases). Germline assignment: CDR1 MNHEY and CDR2 SMNVEV (reference sequence). Trimming took off 3 bases at V and 7 bases at J, with 10 bases between the two ends. The CDR3 extends over 13 amino acids. CDR3 DNA sequence: TGTGCCAGCAGTTTGACAGGATGGCAGCCCCAGCATTTT. Encoded protein: CASSLTGWQPQHF.

This clonotype was detected a few times. This rearrangement joins TRBV7-9 to TRBJ2-5; D is perhaps TRBD1 (5 bases). CDR3 length: 14 residues. Germline CDR1 SEHNR, CDR2 FQNEAQ (reference sequence). The V and J ends lost 4 bases and 1 base respectively, with 10 bases between them. The CDR3 nucleotides read TGTGCCAGCAGCTGGGGCGGTTCCCAAGAGACCCAGTACTTC. It encodes CASSWGGSQETQYF.

This clonotype was counted a few times. The V and J genes are TRBV5-8 and TRBJ2-3, with D possibly being TRBD1 (6 bases). The CDR3 has 15 residues. Germline assignment: CDR1 SGHTS and CDR2 YDEGEE. V was trimmed by 1 base and J by 3 bases, leaving 12 bases between them. The CDR3 sequence is CASSLSGDGTDTQYF. CDR3 nucleotides: TGTGCCAGCAGCTTGTCAGGGGACGGGACAGATACGCAGTATTTT.

The J gene is TRBJ1-6, the V gene TRBV6-6, with no clear D. CDR1 and CDR2 (germline): MNHNY, SVGAGI (reference sequence). CDR3 length: 13 residues. With 6 bases removed from V and 8 bases from J, the gap between germline ends came to 11 bases. This CDR3 is CASSEWSDSPLHF. In DNA form, the CDR3 reads TGTGCCAGCAGCGAGTGGAGTGATTCACCCCTCCACTTT.

The chain links TRBV20-1 to TRBJ1-5; 10 bases are shared with TRBD1. Germline V CDR1 and CDR2: DFQATT, SNEGSKA (reference sequence). After removal of 5 bases from V and 3 bases from J, the junction contained 4 bases not matched to a gene. CDR3 length equals 14 residues. The CDR3 coding sequence is TGCAGTGCTTCCGGGACAGGGGTCAATCAGCCCCAGCATTTT. This gives the protein CSASGTGVNQPQHF.

The J gene is TRBJ2-7, the V gene TRBV6-1; the D gene is possibly TRBD2 (6 bases). V lost 6 bases, J lost 3 bases, and 12 bases lay in between. CDR1 MNHNS and CDR2 SASEGT come from the germline V gene. CDR3 size: 13 residues. The CDR3 region has the DNA TGTGCCAGCAGACAACCGGGAGACTACGAGCAGTACTTC. Protein product: CASRQPGDYEQYF.

The chain carries TRBV12-3 or TRBV12-4 and TRBJ2-5, with 13 bases lining up with TRBD2. V lost 6 bases to trimming and J lost 2 bases; unmatched junction nucleotides: 3. The CDR3 is 15 residues long. DNA for the CDR3: TGTGCCAGCAGCATGGGACTAGCGGGACAAGAGACCCAGTACTTC. It is translated as CASSMGLAGQETQYF.

The chain is built from TRBV10-3 and TRBJ2-7; D perhaps matches TRBD1 (6 bases). The CDR3 extends over 16 amino acids. Trimming removed 6 bases at V and 0 bases at J, with 18 bases between. Germline-derived CDR1 and CDR2 are ENHRY and SYGVKD. The CDR3 sequence is CAIRAPGTSSSYEQYF. The DNA for the CDR3 is TGTGCCATCAGAGCACCCGGGACATCAAGCTCCTACGAGCAGTACTTC.

This clonotype appeared a few times. The CDR3 region is CASSLGGYSNTEAFF. The DNA of the CDR3 is TGTGCCAGCAGCTTAGGGGGCTACTCGAACACTGAAGCTTTCTTT. The chain recombines TRBV7-2 with TRBJ1-1; tentatively, D is TRBD1 (5 bases). The germline CDR1 and CDR2 sequences are SGHTA and FQGNSA. The CDR3 is made up of 15 amino acids. V lost 1 base, J lost 1 base, and 10 bases lay in between.

The chain joins TRBV11-2 to TRBJ2-1; 13 positions match TRBD2. CDR3 length equals 15 residues. V lost 5 bases, J lost 8 bases, and 6 bases stayed unmatched. Germline V gene lookup returns CDR1 SGHAT and CDR2 FQNNGV. The chain's CDR3 is CASSRTSGRADEQFF. CDR3 coding DNA: TGTGCCAGCAGCCGAACTAGCGGGAGGGCCGATGAGCAGTTCTTC.